This entry lists 8 T cell receptor beta chains sequenced from one sample in a study of shared clonotypes between healthy human individuals. Generated by immunoSEQ multiplex PCR, the TCRdb table keeps only in-frame clones and is missing some. The data contain 2 million to 2.5 million clones, around 93% of them singletons. Sequencing used naive CD4+ T cells from PBMCs. Documented subset: CD45RA+ positively selected. The origin of the receptors is a young man in good health. Some clones in this sample may be carry-over from other donors' samples.

The rearrangement links TRBV5-4 to TRBJ2-1; possible D gene TRBD1, 6 bases. Germline CDR1 and CDR2: SGHNT and YYREEE (reference sequence). There are 15 residues in the CDR3. Trimming pared 3 bases from V and 0 bases from J, leaving 10 bases between. CDR3 nucleotide sequence: TGTGCCAGCAGCTCTTACAGGGTCTCCTACAATGAGCAGTTCTTC. This translates into CASSSYRVSYNEQFF. The entire variable domain, with the rest obtained from reference TRBV5-4 and TRBJ2-1, is as follows: ETGVTQSPTHLIKTRGQQVTLRCSSQSGHNTVSWYQQALGQGPQFIFQYYREEENGRGNFPPRFSGLQFPNYSSELNVNALELDDSALYLCASSSYRVSYNEQFFGPGTRLTVL.

The chain employs TRBV4-3 and TRBJ1-2; no clear D. V was cut by 3 bases and J by 4 bases, with 15 bases left in between. Germline CDR1 is LGHNA and CDR2 is YSLEER. The CDR3 covers 15 residues. The CDR3 coding sequence is TGCGCCAGCAGCCAGGCGTACCCGGGCCCCTATGGCTACACCTTC. Translation gives CASSQAYPGPYGYTF.

This clone has just a few counts. The CDR3 reads CASSVGGARSTEAFF. The CDR3, as DNA: TGTGCCAGCAGCGTAGGGGGGGCGAGGAGCACTGAAGCTTTCTTT. This chain uses TRBV9 with TRBJ1-1; TRBD1 is a possible D gene (6 bases). The CDR3 sequence is 15 residues long. Trimming shortened V by 0 bases and J by 4 bases, and 13 bases separated the two germline ends. Per germline, CDR1 SGDLS and CDR2 YYNGEE.

The chain couples TRBV5-5 to TRBJ1-4; 10 nucleotides line up with TRBD1. The CDR3 runs to 15 residues. J was trimmed by 8 bases and V by 4 bases; bases with no gene match: 8. Germline CDR1 and CDR2: SGHKS and YYEKEE (reference sequence). CDR3 coding DNA: TGTGCCAGCAGCGGAACCGGGACAGGGGTAGAAAAACTGTTTTTT. This gives the protein CASSGTGTGVEKLFF.

With respect to this clone: Other nucleotide sequences in the sample specify the same CDR3. This sequence joins TRBV7-2 and TRBJ1-1; TRBD1 matches at 7 bases. This CDR3 contains 14 residues. Losses at the gene ends were 4 bases for V and 5 bases for J; bases not matched to a gene: 7. CDR1 is SGHTA, CDR2 FQGNSA, per germline. The CDR3 nucleotides read TGTGCCAGCAGCTCCCAGGGGGGGGGAACTGAAGCTTTCTTT. Protein product: CASSSQGGGTEAFF.

The chain is built from TRBV6-1 and TRBJ2-3; no firm D call. The CDR3 extends over 12 amino acids. The germline V gene has CDR1 MNHNS and CDR2 SASEGT. V lost 7 bases and J lost 10, with 15 bases in between. DNA for the CDR3: TGTGCCAGCACCCACAGTCGGGCGGCGCAGTATTTT. It specifies CASTHSRAAQYF.

The chain has TRBV27 and TRBJ2-7, with no clear D. Germline V gene sequence: CDR1 MNHEY, CDR2 SMNVEV (reference sequence). The CDR3 runs 15 residues. The V gene lost 3 bases and the J gene lost 2 bases, with 14 bases spanning the gap. Here the CDR3 reads CASSFRRRQAYEQYF. The CDR3 coding sequence is TGTGCCAGCAGTTTTCGCCGACGACAAGCCTACGAGCAGTACTTC.

This clone was detected only once. The same CDR3 is also encoded by other DNA sequences in this sample. The DNA for the CDR3 is TGTGCCAGCAGTTCCTCACCGAGCAATCAGCCCCAGCATTTT. This gives the protein CASSSSPSNQPQHF. The chain links TRBV7-2 to TRBJ1-5; D is ambiguous. V dropped 6 bases and J dropped 1 base, with 10 bases sitting between them. Germline V gene sequence: CDR1 SGHTA, CDR2 FQGNSA. The CDR3 length is 14 residues.